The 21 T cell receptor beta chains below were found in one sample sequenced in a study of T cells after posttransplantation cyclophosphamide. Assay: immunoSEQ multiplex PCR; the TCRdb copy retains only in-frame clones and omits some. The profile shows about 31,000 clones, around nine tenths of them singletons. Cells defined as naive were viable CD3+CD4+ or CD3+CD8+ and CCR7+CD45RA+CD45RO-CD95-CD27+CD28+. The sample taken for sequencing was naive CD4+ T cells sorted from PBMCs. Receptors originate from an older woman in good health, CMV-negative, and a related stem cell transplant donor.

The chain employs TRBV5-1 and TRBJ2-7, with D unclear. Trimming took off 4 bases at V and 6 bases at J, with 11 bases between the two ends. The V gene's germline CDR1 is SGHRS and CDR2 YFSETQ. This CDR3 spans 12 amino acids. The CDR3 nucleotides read TGCGCCAGCAGCGCTCTAGGTGGCGAGCAGTACTTC. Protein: CASSALGGEQYF. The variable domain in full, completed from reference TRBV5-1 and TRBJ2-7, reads KAGVTQTPRYLIKTRGQQVTLSCSPISGHRSVSWYQQTPGQGLQFLFEYFSETQRNKGNFPGRFSGRQFSNSRSEMNVSTLELGDSALYLCASSALGGEQYFGPGTRLTVT.

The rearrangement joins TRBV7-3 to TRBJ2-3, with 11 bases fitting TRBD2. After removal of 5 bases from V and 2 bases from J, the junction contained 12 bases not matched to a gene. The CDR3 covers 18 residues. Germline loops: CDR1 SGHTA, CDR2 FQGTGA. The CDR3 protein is CASSLLAGGPPITDTQYF. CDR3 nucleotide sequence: TGTGCCAGCAGCCTGCTAGCGGGGGGCCCTCCTATCACAGATACGCAGTATTTT.

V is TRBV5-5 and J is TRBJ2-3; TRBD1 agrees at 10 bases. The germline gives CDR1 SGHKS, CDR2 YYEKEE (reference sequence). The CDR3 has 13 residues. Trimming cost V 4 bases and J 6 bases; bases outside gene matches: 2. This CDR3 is CASSLGQGDTQYF. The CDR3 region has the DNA TGTGCCAGCAGCCTGGGACAGGGGGATACGCAGTATTTT.

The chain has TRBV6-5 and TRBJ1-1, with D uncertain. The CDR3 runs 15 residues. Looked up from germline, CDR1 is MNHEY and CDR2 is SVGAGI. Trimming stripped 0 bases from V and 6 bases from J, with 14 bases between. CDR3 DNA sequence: TGTGCCAGCAGTTACTCGTGGGCGGGGATGGCTGAAGCTTTCTTT. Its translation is CASSYSWAGMAEAFF.

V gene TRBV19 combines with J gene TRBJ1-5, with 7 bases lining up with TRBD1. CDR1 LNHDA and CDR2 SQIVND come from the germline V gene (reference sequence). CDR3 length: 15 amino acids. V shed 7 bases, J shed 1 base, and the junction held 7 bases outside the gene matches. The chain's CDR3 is CASNRNRGSNQPQHF. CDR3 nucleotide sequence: TGTGCCAGTAATCGAAACAGGGGAAGCAATCAGCCCCAGCATTTT.

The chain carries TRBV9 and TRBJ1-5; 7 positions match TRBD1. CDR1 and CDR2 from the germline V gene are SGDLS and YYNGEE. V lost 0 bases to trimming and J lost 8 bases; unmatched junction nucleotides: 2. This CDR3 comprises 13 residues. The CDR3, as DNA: TGTGCCAGCAGCGTAGCAGGGGGAGAGCCCCAGCATTTT. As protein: CASSVAGGEPQHF.

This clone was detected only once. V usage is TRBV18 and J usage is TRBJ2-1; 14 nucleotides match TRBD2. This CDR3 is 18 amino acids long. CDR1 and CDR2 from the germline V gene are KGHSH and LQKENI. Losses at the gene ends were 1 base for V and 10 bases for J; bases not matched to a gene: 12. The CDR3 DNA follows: TGTGCCAGCTCACCACAATTGGGGACTAGCGGGAGTTTGGTAGAGCAGTTCTTC. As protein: CASSPQLGTSGSLVEQFF. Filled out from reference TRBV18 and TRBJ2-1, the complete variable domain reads NAGVMQNPRHLVRRRGQEARLRCSPMKGHSHVYWYRQLPEEGLKFMVYLQKENIIDESGMPKERFSAEFPKEGPSILRIQQVVRGDSAAYFCASSPQLGTSGSLVEQFFGPGTRLTVL.

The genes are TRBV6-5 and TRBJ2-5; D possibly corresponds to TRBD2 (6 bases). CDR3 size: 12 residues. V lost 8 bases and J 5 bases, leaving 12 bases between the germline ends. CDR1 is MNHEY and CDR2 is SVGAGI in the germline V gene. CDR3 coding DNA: TGTGCCAGCCGTGCCGGGGGTGAGACCCAGTACTTC. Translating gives CASRAGGETQYF.

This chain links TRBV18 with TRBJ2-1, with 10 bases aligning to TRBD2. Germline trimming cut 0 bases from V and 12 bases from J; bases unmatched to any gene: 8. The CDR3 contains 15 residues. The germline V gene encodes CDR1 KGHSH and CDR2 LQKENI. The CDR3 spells CASSPPLAGGPGQFF. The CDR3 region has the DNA TGTGCCAGCTCACCACCGTTAGCGGGGGGCCCCGGGCAGTTCTTC.

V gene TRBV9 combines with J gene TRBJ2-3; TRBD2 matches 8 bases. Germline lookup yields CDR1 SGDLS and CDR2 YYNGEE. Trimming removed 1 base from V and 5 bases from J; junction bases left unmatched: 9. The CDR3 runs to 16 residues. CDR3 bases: TGTGCCAGCAGCGTACAAGCGGGAGTAATCGGAGATACGCAGTATTTT. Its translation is CASSVQAGVIGDTQYF.

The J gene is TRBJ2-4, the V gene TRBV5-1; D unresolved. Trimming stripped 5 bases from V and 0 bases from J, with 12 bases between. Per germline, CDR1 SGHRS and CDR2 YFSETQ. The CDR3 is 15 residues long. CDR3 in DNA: TGCGCCAGCAGTGTTGGCGGAGCAGCCAAAAACATTCAGTACTTC. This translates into CASSVGGAAKNIQYF.

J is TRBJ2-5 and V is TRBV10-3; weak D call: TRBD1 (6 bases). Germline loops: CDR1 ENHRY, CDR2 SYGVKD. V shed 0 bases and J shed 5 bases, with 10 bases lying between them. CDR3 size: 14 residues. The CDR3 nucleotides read TGTGCCATCAGTGAGTCGCGTCAGGGGGAGACCCAGTACTTC. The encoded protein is CAISESRQGETQYF.

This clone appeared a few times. CDR3 nucleotide sequence: TGTGCCAGTAGTATTACTAGTTTGGGCAGTACCGGAAGCACTGAAGCTTTCTTT. This gives the protein CASSITSLGSTGSTEAFF. J is TRBJ1-1 and V is TRBV19; no clear D gene. The germline gives CDR1 LNHDA, CDR2 SQIVND (reference sequence). V lost 3 bases to trimming and J lost 4 bases, with 24 bases between them. The CDR3 is 18 residues long. The variable domain in full, completed from reference TRBV19 and TRBJ1-1, reads DGGITQSPKYLFRKEGQNVTLSCEQNLNHDAMYWYRQDPGQGLRLIYYSQIVNDFQKGDIAEGYSVSREKKESFPLTVTSAQKNPTAFYLCASSITSLGSTGSTEAFFGQGTRLTVV.

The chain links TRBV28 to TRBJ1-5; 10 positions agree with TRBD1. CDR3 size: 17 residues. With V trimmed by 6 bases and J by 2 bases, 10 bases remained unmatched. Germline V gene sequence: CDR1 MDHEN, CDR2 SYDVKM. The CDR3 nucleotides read TGTGCCAGCAGAGGACCCGGGACAGGGGTTGGCAATCAGCCCCAGCATTTT. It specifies CASRGPGTGVGNQPQHF.

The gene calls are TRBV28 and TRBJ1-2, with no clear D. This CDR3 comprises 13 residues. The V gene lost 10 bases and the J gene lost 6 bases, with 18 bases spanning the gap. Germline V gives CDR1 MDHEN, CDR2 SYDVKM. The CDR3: CATGRMNLDGYTF. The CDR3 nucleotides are TGTGCCACCGGTCGTATGAATTTGGATGGCTACACCTTC.

The CDR3 is CASSRMTSGGADTQYF. DNA of the CDR3: TGCGCCAGCAGCCGTATGACTAGCGGGGGGGCAGATACGCAGTATTTT. The chain combines TRBV5-1 with TRBJ2-3; 14 nucleotides line up with TRBD2. Trimming removed 4 bases from V and 4 bases from J; junction bases left unmatched: 5. The germline CDR1 and CDR2 sequences are SGHRS and YFSETQ. The CDR3 has 16 amino acids.

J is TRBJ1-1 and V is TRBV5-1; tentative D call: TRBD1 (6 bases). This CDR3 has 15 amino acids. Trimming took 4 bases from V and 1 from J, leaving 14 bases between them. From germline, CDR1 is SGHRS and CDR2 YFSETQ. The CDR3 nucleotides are TGCGCCAGCAGCCCTGGGCAGGGGCGGAACACTGAAGCTTTCTTT. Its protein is CASSPGQGRNTEAFF. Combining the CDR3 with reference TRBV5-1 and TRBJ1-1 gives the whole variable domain KAGVTQTPRYLIKTRGQQVTLSCSPISGHRSVSWYQQTPGQGLQFLFEYFSETQRNKGNFPGRFSGRQFSNSRSEMNVSTLELGDSALYLCASSPGQGRNTEAFFGQGTRLTVV.

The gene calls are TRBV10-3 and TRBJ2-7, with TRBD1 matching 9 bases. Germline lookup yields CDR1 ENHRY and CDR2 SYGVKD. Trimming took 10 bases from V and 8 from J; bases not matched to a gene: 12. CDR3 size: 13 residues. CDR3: CATAEETGGKQYF. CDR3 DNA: TGTGCCACCGCAGAGGAGACAGGGGGAAAGCAGTACTTC.

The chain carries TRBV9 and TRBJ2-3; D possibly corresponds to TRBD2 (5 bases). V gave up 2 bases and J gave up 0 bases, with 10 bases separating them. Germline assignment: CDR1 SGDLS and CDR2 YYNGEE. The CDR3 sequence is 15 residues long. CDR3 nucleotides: TGTGCCAGCAGCGTCCTAGCAACTAGCACAGATACGCAGTATTTT. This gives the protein CASSVLATSTDTQYF.

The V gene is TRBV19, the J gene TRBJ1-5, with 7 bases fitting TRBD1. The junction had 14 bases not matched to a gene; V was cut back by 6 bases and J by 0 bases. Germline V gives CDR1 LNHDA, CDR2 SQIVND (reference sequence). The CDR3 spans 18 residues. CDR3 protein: CASRRKQGELYSNQPQHF. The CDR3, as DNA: TGTGCCAGTAGGAGAAAGCAGGGGGAGCTATATAGCAATCAGCCCCAGCATTTT.

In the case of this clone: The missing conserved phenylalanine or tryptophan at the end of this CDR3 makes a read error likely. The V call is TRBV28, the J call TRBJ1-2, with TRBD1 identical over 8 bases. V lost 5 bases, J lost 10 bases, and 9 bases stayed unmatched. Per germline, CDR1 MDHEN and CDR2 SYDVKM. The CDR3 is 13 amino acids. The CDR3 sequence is CASSRRDRFTYTL. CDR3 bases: TGTGCCAGCAGTCGCCGGGACAGGTTCACCTACACCCTC.